This T cell receptor beta chain is from a study of blood T cell repertoires in COVID-19. In the study overall: PBMCs, B-cell-depleted T cells, or T cells provided the cDNA or gDNA that made up the material.

Per the germline V gene, CDR1 is KGHSH and CDR2 is LQKENI. The junction had 11 bases not matched to a gene; V was cut back by 6 bases and J by 6 bases. The CDR3 spans 14 residues. How the authors handled the data: By means of reference gene primer amplification, nucleated cell counts were estimated. The repertoire was sequenced with immunoSEQ multiplex PCR; TCRdb's copy has only in-frame clones and lacks some. That table is the source of V, J and clone size, and D and trimming were worked out from the DNA. The table lists around 330,000 clones, about nine tenths of them singletons. This TCR derives from a man aged 55 to 70 who had recovered from COVID-19. Sequenced: PBMCs or T cells enriched from blood (not recorded which). The chain combines TRBV18 with TRBJ2-7; 7 nucleotides match TRBD1. The CDR3 loop is CASSPGQSRIEQYF. CDR3 DNA: TGTGCCAGCTCCCCGGGACAGTCTCGTATCGAGCAGTACTTC.